The 8 T cell receptor beta chains listed next were all sequenced from one sample in a study of tumor and adjacent non-tumor tissue in lung cancer. The template was RNA from unsorted bulk tissue. The library came from three nested PCR rounds adapted from ARM-PCR protocols. From the multiplex PCR reads, TCRdb called clonotypes with MiXCR, one entry per CDR3 protein. The data show around 120,000 distinct CDR3 sequences, 55% to 75% seen once. The sample consisted of lung tumor tissue. The source of these receptors is a man aged 30 to 39 with non-small cell lung cancer.

This clonotype was observed a few times. Its ends do not fully match the called genes, so a read error is possible. This chain uses TRBV6-5 with TRBJ2-7; D may be TRBD1 or TRBD2 (5 bases each). Germline values: CDR1 MNHEY, CDR2 SVGAGI. The CDR3 consists of 11 residues. The CDR3 bases are TGTGCCAACAAGGGACCCTATGAGCAGTACTTC. Its translation: CANKGPYEQYF.

With regard to this clonotype: The CDR3 does not end in the conserved phenylalanine or tryptophan, so this is likely a read error. V usage is TRBV12-3 or TRBV12-4 and J usage is TRBJ2-4, with D perhaps TRBD2 (7 bases). The CDR3 runs to 15 residues. Trimming took 5 bases from V and 10 from J, leaving 21 bases between them. CDR3 sequence (DNA): TGTGCCAGCAGTACTAGTGGGGGGGCCAGAAATATTCAGTACCTC. Its translation is CASSTSGGARNIQYL.

J is TRBJ2-7 and V is TRBV11-3; tentative D call: TRBD2 (5 bases). There are 13 residues in the CDR3. From germline, CDR1 is SGHNT and CDR2 YENEEA. V was clipped by 5 bases and J by 3 bases, with 11 bases between them. In DNA form, the CDR3 reads TGTGCCAGCAGCAGGCGGGTAGGCTACGAGCAGTACTTC. Its translation is CASSRRVGYEQYF.

A word on this clonotype: A much larger clone lies a single base off, so this may be a read error. The chain has TRBV12-3 or TRBV12-4 and TRBJ2-4; TRBD1 matches at 9 bases. This CDR3 contains 19 residues. The CDR3 sequence: CASSLRGTGLRQAKNIKYF. The CDR3 DNA follows: TGTGCCAGCAGTTTAAGGGGGACAGGGTTGAGACAAGCCAAAAACATTAAGTACTTC.

The chain has TRBV10-3 and TRBJ2-2; D is unclear. This CDR3 has 12 amino acids. V dropped 7 bases and J dropped 7 bases, with 10 bases sitting between them. Germline V CDR1 and CDR2: ENHRY, SYGVKD. Here the CDR3 reads CAINNPGGELFF. The CDR3 DNA follows: TGTGCCATCAATAATCCGGGCGGGGAGCTGTTTTTT.

This clonotype was observed many times. This chain uses TRBV6-1 with TRBJ2-3; D possibly corresponds to TRBD2 (6 bases). Germline V CDR1 and CDR2: MNHNS, SASEGT. This CDR3 has 14 amino acids. The V gene lost 5 bases and the J gene lost 0 bases, with 9 bases spanning the gap. In nucleotides, the CDR3 is TGTGCCAGCAGTCTCGCGGGGAGCACAGATACGCAGTATTTT. Protein product: CASSLAGSTDTQYF.

A remark on this clonotype: A much larger clone is a single base away; this may be a read error. The CDR3 carries no conserved terminal phenylalanine or tryptophan, so it likely arises from a read error. The chain has TRBV7-8 and TRBJ2-5, with D perhaps TRBD1 or TRBD2 (7 bases each). Germline V CDR1 and CDR2: SGHVS, FQNEAQ. The CDR3 totals 15 residues. V lost 4 bases and J 5 bases, leaving 17 bases between the germline ends. CDR3 sequence reads: CASSSWGGGKETQYS. CDR3 nucleotide sequence: TGTGCCAGCAGCTCTTGGGGAGGGGGCAAGGAGACCCAGTACTCC.

As to this clonotype: A junction boundary mismatches the germline segment, possibly from a read error. The rearrangement joins TRBV11-2 to TRBJ1-4; D unresolved. The CDR3 runs 11 residues. CDR1 SGHAT and CDR2 FQNNGV come from the germline V gene. The CDR3 loop reads CASSLKEKLYF. CDR3 DNA sequence: TGTGCCAGCAGCTTGAAAGAAAAACTGTATTTT.